The 9 T cell receptor beta chains presented below share a single source sample, sequenced in a study of shared clonotypes between healthy human individuals. Naive CD8 cells comprised CD45RO-negative, CCR7-positively selected cells, excluding terminally differentiated effector memory CD45RA+ cells. Clones were sequenced by immunoSEQ multiplex PCR, and TCRdb holds only the in-frame ones, with some missing. The sample gives roughly 1,800,000 clones, around 96% of which show up once; approximately 1.2% is in the top ten. Sequences were obtained from naive CD8+ T cells sorted from blood. These receptors came from a man younger than 35 in good health.

This chain links TRBV28 with TRBJ1-3; TRBD1 matches 9 bases. CDR1 and CDR2 from the germline V gene are MDHEN and SYDVKM. After removal of 7 bases from V and 3 bases from J, the junction contained 7 bases not matched to a gene. CDR3 size: 15 residues. The CDR3 DNA reads as TGTGCCAGCACCCCTACAGGGGGCTTTGGAAACACCATATATTTT. Translation: CASTPTGGFGNTIYF.

The chain combines TRBV6-1 with TRBJ2-7; the D gene is possibly TRBD1 (5 bases). V was clipped by 5 bases and J by 3 bases, with 17 bases between them. CDR1 is MNHNS and CDR2 is SASEGT in the germline V gene. CDR3 size: 15 residues. CDR3 sequence: CASSSLGLSLYEQYF. The CDR3 DNA sequence: TGTGCCAGCAGTAGCCTGGGGCTTAGTCTCTACGAGCAGTACTTC.

The gene calls are TRBV6-1 and TRBJ2-2; D is unresolved. The germline V gene encodes CDR1 MNHNS and CDR2 SASEGT. Trimming took off 8 bases at V and 7 bases at J, with 11 bases between the two ends. The CDR3 runs to 12 residues. The chain's CDR3 is CASPSPVGELFF. The CDR3 DNA reads TGTGCCAGCCCCTCCCCGGTCGGGGAGCTGTTTTTT.

This chain links TRBV10-3 with TRBJ2-1; 7 bases line up with TRBD2. Germline CDR1 is ENHRY and CDR2 is SYGVKD. This CDR3 has 17 residues. With 0 bases clipped from V and 6 bases from J, the junction kept 11 bases outside the gene matches. In nucleotides, the CDR3 is TGTGCCATCAGTGAGTCATTAGGGAGGGCCCTCACCAATGAGCAGTTCTTC. Translation: CAISESLGRALTNEQFF.

This chain connects TRBV27 to TRBJ1-6; 9 nucleotides agree with TRBD1. V dropped 4 bases and J dropped 14; count of bases not matched to a gene: 12. This CDR3 region has 15 residues. CDR1 and CDR2 (germline): MNHEY, SMNVEV (reference sequence). Here the CDR3 reads CASSSPGQGRVSLHF. The CDR3 coding sequence is TGTGCCAGCAGTTCTCCGGGACAGGGTCGTGTGTCCCTCCACTTT.

This chain joins TRBV27 and TRBJ2-1; 7 nucleotides align to TRBD2. CDR1 is MNHEY and CDR2 is SMNVEV in the germline V gene (reference sequence). Germline trimming cut 2 bases from V and 5 bases from J; bases unmatched to any gene: 6. The CDR3 spans 15 residues. The CDR3 nucleotides read TGTGCCAGCAGTTTAGGGGGGGGGACCCACAATGAGCAGTTCTTC. It translates to CASSLGGGTHNEQFF.

This clone was picked up many times. V is TRBV7-6 and J is TRBJ2-2; 8 bases are a match to TRBD1. V was clipped by 3 bases and J by 4 bases; unmatched bases: 10. CDR3 length: 17 residues. Germline V gene data show CDR1 as SGHVS and CDR2 as FNYEAQ. CDR3 residues: CASSLPSGGASTGELFF. CDR3 in DNA: TGTGCCAGCAGCTTGCCCTCAGGGGGCGCGAGCACCGGGGAGCTGTTTTTT.

V and J are TRBV13 and TRBJ2-5; 7 bases are a match to TRBD2. Germline CDR1 and CDR2: PRHDT and FYEKMQ (reference sequence). V was pared by 4 bases and J by 4 bases, with 6 bases of the junction left unmatched. The CDR3 consists of 14 residues. The CDR3 DNA reads TGTGCCAGCAGCTGGGGCCCGGGGGGAGAGACCCAGTACTTC. It yields the protein CASSWGPGGETQYF.

J is TRBJ2-7 and V is TRBV6-5, with a possible D match to TRBD2 (5 bases). The CDR3 loop spans 13 amino acids. V gave up 5 bases and J gave up 7 bases, with 15 bases separating them. Per germline, CDR1 MNHEY and CDR2 SVGAGI. The CDR3 DNA follows: TGTGCCAGCAGTGCACTTACCTCGGGGGAGCAGTACTTC. As protein: CASSALTSGEQYF.